This T cell receptor (beta chain) was retrieved from a study of T-cell reconstitution after alpha-beta-depleted transplantation in children. Preparation of the TCRbeta library involved a method that used unique molecular identifiers. Each CDR3 protein gets one entry after TCRdb re-called the PCR reads with MiXCR. The table has 610,000 or so distinct CDR3 sequences, 20% to 30% seen once. This CDR3 is built from 12 residues. V dropped 5 bases and J dropped 5 bases, with 9 bases sitting between them. The clonotype was recovered from a boy less than two years old with Wiskott-Aldrich syndrome, due to receive a stem cell transplant. The chain carries TRBV12-3 or TRBV12-4 and TRBJ2-5, with D tentatively TRBD2 (5 bases). The sample consisted of PBMCs, taken before TCRalphabeta/CD19-depleted stem cell transplant. CDR3 in amino acids: CASSRTGETQYF. CDR3 nucleotides: TGTGCCAGCAGTCGGACTGGGGAGACCCAGTACTTC.